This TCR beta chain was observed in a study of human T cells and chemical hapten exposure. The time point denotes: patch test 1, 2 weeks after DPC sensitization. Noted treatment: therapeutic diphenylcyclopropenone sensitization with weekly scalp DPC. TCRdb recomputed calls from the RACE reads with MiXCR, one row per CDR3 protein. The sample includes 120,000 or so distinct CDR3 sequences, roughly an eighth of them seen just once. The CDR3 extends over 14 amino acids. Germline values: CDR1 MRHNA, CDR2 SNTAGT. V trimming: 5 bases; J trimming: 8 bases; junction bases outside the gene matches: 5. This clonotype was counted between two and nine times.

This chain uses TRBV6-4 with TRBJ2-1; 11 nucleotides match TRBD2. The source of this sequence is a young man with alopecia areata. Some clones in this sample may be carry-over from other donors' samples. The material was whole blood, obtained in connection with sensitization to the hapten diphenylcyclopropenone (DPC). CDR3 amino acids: CASSLAGGVDEQFF. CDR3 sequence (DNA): TGTGCCAGCAGTCTAGCGGGGGGTGTAGATGAGCAGTTCTTC.